This T cell receptor (beta chain) was retrieved from a study of OX40 agonist ivuxolimab in advanced cancers. Findings and limits, study-wide: There were, on average, more expanded clones in CD8+ T cells than in CD4+.

Clones were sequenced by immunoSEQ multiplex PCR, and TCRdb holds only the in-frame ones, with some missing. The sample records about 50,000 clones, around four fifths being singletons. Regarding this clone: Its target is not known.

CDR1 and CDR2 (germline): LNHDA, SQIVND (reference sequence). The length of the CDR3 is 14 residues. V lost 1 base to trimming and J lost 2 bases, with 8 bases between them. The sequences come from CD4+ or CD8+ T cells sorted from blood, collected in a trial of the OX40 agonist ivuxolimab. V and J are TRBV19 and TRBJ2-5; D is uncertain. The receptor's source is an adult with an advanced solid tumor such as melanoma, head and neck, liver or kidney cancer. The CDR3, as DNA: TGTGCCAGTAGTATAGGTGTAGGACAAGAGACCCAGTACTTC. Amino acid sequence: CASSIGVGQETQYF.